The clone carrying this T cell receptor (beta chain) was observed once. This sample was taken from a study of blood T cell repertoires in COVID-19. Across the whole study: Samples taken during acute and convalescent COVID-19 were collected in the United States, Italy and Spain. Sources were T cells, B-cell-depleted T cells, or PBMCs; the material itself was cDNA or gDNA.

Per germline, CDR1 SGHRS and CDR2 YFSETQ. The V end lost 2 bases, the J end lost 8 bases, and 8 bases lay between the germline ends. The CDR3 covers 13 residues. Repertoires were generated with immunoSEQ multiplex PCR, while TCRdb's copy carries only in-frame clones and drops some. The repertoire holds roughly 38,000 clones, with about 76% as singletons. The origin of this receptor is a man between 65 and 85 years old with active or convalescent COVID-19. The J gene is TRBJ1-6, the V gene TRBV5-1; D remains ambiguous. Sequenced material: peripheral blood. The CDR3 here is CASSFDNDSPLHF. The DNA of the CDR3 is TGCGCCAGCAGCTTCGACAACGATTCACCCCTCCACTTT.